This T cell receptor (beta chain) derives from a study of metastatic and nonmetastatic thyroid tumors. Study-wide background: Peripheral blood and tumor or nodule samples from malignant and benign thyroid patients were compared. General study findings and limits: In blood and tumor, TCR beta diversity was reportedly significantly higher in malignant thyroid tumors than in benign nodules.

Among the patients, none had received any treatment before thyroid surgery. This clone has more than one count but fewer than ten. Its antigen is as yet unknown. V was cut by 3 bases and J by 3 bases, with 3 bases left in between. The CDR3 is 12 residues long. TCRdb reprocessed the PCR reads via MiXCR. The sample has about 4,300 clones, roughly a third seen once. V is TRBV12-3 or TRBV12-4 and J is TRBJ1-5; D is ambiguous. Sequenced input: adjacent normal tissue. The clonotype was recovered from a female donor with papillary thyroid cancer or a benign thyroid nodule (not recorded which). Some clones in this sample may be carry-over from other donors' samples. The CDR3 DNA reads as TGTGCCAGCAGTTTCAACAATCAGCCCCAGCATTTT. This codes for CASSFNNQPQHF.